The clone carrying this T cell receptor beta chain was recorded once. This specimen belongs to a study of cytomegalovirus exposure and HLA in healthy donors. The V gene lost 4 bases and the J gene lost 0 bases, with 13 bases spanning the gap. The CDR3 is 15 residues long. From germline, CDR1 is SGHTS and CDR2 YDEGEE. This PCR relied on a set of 60 Vbeta primers and 13 Jbeta primers. Data came from immunoSEQ multiplex PCR; TCRdb stores just in-frame clones and leaves some out. The sample lists under 200,000 clones, 75% to 85% seen once, with under 7.5% in the top ten. The receptor was derived from a man aged 50 to 60 in good health and CMV-seropositive. V gene TRBV5-8 combines with J gene TRBJ1-1, with TRBD1 as a possible D gene (6 bases). Sequences were obtained from PBMCs. The CDR3 region has the DNA TGTGCCAGCAGCCCAATGCAGGGGATGAACACTGAAGCTTTCTTT. It yields the protein CASSPMQGMNTEAFF.